This T cell receptor beta chain emerged from a study of cytomegalovirus exposure and HLA in healthy donors. PCR was performed using 60 Vbeta and 13 Jbeta primers. Sequencing used immunoSEQ multiplex PCR; TCRdb keeps in-frame clones, though not all of them. The sample has about 230,000 clones; roughly 78% are singletons. V lost 5 bases to trimming and J lost 7 bases, with 14 bases between them. Per germline, CDR1 SGHNT and CDR2 YENEEA. This CDR3 is built from 13 residues. The origin of this receptor is a boy aged 5-17 years in good health and CMV-seronegative. Sequences were obtained from PBMCs. V usage is TRBV11-3 and J usage is TRBJ1-2; D perhaps matches TRBD1 (5 bases). The DNA for the CDR3 is TGTGCCAGCAGCCCCGGGCCAGGGCTTGGCTACACCTTC. Translating it yields CASSPGPGLGYTF.